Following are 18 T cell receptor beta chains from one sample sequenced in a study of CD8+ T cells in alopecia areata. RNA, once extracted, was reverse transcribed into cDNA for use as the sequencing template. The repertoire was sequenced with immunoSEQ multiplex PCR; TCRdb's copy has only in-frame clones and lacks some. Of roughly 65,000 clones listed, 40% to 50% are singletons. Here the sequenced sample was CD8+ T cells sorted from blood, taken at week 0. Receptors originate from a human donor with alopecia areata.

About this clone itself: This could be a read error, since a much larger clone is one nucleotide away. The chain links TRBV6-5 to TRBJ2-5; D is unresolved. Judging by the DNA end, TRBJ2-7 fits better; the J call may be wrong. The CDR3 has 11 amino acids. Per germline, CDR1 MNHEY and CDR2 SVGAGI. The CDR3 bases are TGTGCCAGCAGTCACTCCTACGAGCAGTACTTC. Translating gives CASSHSYEQYF.

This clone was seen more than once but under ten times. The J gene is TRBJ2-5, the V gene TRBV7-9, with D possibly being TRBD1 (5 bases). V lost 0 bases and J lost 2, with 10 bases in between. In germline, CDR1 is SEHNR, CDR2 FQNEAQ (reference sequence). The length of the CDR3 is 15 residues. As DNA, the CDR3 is TGTGCCAGCAGCTTAGCGCCCAGGGCTCAAGAGACCCAGTACTTC. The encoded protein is CASSLAPRAQETQYF. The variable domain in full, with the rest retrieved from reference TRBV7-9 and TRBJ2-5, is DTGVSQNPRHKITKRGQNVTFRCDPISEHNRLYWYRQTLGQGPEFLTYFQNEAQLEKSRLLSDRFSAERPKGSFSTLEIQRTEQGDSAMYLCASSLAPRAQETQYFGPGTRLLVL.

The DNA of the CDR3 is TGTGCCAGTAGTACGACAGGATCTGGCACAGATACGCAGTATTTT. This translates into CASSTTGSGTDTQYF. This chain joins TRBV19 and TRBJ2-3; D is perhaps TRBD1 (6 bases). The CDR3 consists of 15 residues. Trimming pared 4 bases from V and 1 base from J, leaving 12 bases between. In germline, CDR1 is LNHDA, CDR2 SQIVND (reference sequence).

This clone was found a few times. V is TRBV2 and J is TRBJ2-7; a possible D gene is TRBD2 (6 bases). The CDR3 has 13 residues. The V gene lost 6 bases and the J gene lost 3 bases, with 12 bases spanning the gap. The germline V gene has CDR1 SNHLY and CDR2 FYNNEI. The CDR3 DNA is TGTGCCAGCAGGGCCGGGACTCTCTACGAGCAGTACTTC. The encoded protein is CASRAGTLYEQYF.

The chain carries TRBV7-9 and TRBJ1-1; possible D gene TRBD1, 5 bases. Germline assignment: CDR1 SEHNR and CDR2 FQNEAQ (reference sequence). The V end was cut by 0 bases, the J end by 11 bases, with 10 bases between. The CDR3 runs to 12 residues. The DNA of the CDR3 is TGTGCCAGCAGCTTAGCCGGGGGTTGGGCTTTCTTT. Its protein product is CASSLAGGWAFF.

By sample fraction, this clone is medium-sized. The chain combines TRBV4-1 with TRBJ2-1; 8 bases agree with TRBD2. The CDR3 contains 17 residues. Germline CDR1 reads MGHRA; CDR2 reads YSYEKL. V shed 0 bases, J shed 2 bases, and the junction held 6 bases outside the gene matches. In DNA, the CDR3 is TGCGCCAGCAGCCAAGATCGGGATAGCGGGACCTACAATGAGCAGTTCTTC. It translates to CASSQDRDSGTYNEQFF.

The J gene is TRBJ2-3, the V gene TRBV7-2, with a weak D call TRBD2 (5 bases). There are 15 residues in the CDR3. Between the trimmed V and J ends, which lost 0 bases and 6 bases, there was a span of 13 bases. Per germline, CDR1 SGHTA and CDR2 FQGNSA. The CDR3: CASSLAGWELDTQYF. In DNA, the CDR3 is TGTGCCAGCAGCTTAGCGGGATGGGAGCTGGATACGCAGTATTTT.

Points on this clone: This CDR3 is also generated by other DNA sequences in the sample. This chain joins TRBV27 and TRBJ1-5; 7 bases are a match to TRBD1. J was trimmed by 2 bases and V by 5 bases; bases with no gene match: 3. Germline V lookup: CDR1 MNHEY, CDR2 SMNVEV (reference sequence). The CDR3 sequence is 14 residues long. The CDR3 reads CASSRRGGNQPQHF. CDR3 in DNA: TGTGCCAGCAGTCGCAGGGGGGGCAATCAGCCCCAGCATTTT.

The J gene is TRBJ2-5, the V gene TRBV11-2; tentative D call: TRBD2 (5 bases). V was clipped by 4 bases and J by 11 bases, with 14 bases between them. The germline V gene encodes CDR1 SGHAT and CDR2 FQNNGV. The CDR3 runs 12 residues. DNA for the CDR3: TGTGCCAGCAGCTGGGAGACGGCAGAGCAGTACTTC. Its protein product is CASSWETAEQYF.

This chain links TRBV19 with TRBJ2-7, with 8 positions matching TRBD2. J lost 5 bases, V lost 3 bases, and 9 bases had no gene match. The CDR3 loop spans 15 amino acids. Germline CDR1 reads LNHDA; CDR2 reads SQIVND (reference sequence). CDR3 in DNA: TGTGCCAGTAGTATTGCGGTGGGACTAGGCGACGAGCAGTACTTC. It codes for CASSIAVGLGDEQYF.

Here the CDR3 DNA reads TGCGCCAGCAGTCTCAGGACTAGTGGGATAGGAGAGCAGTACTTC. Its protein product is CASSLRTSGIGEQYF. V is TRBV23-1 and J is TRBJ2-7; 7 nucleotides agree with TRBD2. TRBV23-1 is identified as an open reading frame with a role that is uncertain. CDR3 length: 15 residues. V lost 4 bases and J lost 7; bases outside the gene matches: 13.

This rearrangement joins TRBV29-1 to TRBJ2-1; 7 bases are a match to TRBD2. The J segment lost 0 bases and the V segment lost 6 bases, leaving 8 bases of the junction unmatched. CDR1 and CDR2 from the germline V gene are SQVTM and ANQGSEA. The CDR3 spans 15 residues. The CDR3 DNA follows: TGCAGCGTAGAAACGAGCGGGGTCTCCTACAATGAGCAGTTCTTC. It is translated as CSVETSGVSYNEQFF.

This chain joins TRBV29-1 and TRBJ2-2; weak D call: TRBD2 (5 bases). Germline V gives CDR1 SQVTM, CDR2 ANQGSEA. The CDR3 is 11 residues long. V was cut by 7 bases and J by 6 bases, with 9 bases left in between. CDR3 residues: CSAGGAGELFF. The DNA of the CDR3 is TGCAGCGCCGGAGGAGCCGGGGAGCTGTTTTTT.

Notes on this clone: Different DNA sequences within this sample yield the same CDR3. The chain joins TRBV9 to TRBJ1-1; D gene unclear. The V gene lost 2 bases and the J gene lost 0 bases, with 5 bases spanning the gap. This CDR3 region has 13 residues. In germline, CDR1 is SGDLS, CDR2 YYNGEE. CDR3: CASSVRLNTEAFF. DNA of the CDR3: TGTGCCAGCAGCGTGCGACTGAACACTGAAGCTTTCTTT.

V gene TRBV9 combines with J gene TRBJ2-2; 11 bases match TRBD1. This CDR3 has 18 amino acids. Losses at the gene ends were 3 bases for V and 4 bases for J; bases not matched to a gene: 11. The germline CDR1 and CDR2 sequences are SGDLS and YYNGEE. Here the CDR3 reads CASSGSPGQGVGTGELFF. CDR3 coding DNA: TGTGCCAGCAGCGGGTCACCGGGACAGGGGGTGGGCACCGGGGAGCTGTTTTTT.

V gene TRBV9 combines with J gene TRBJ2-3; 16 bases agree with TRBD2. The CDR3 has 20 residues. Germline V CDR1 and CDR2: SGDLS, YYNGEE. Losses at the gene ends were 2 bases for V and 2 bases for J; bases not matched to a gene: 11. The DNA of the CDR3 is TGTGCCAGCAGCGTCTACTACGGGACTAGCGGGAGGGAATACACAGATACGCAGTATTTT. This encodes CASSVYYGTSGREYTDTQYF.

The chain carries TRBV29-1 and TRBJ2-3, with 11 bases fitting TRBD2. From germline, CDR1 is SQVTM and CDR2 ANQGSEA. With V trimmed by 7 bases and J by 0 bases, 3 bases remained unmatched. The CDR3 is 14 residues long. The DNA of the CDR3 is TGCAGCGGTCGGACTAGCGGGAGCACAGATACGCAGTATTTT. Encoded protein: CSGRTSGSTDTQYF.

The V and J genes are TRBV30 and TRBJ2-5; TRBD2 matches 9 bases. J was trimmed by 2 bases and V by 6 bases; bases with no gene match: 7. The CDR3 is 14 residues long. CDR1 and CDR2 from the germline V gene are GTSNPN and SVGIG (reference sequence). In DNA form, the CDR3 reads TGTGCCTGTCTTCGAGCGGGAGGACAAGAGACCCAGTACTTC. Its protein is CACLRAGGQETQYF.